This T cell receptor (beta chain) was sequenced in a study of cytomegalovirus exposure and HLA in healthy donors. CDR1 and CDR2 from the germline V gene are ENHRY and SYGVKD. V was cut by 0 bases and J by 7 bases, with 3 bases left in between. The CDR3 is 12 amino acids. The PCR made use of 60 Vbeta and 13 Jbeta primers. TCRdb's table, derived via immunoSEQ multiplex PCR, lists solely in-frame clones and lacks some. Found here are 150,000 to 190,000 clones, 70% to 90% of them singletons; the top ten hold roughly 2.3%. As to this clone: Its antigen is still unknown.

Findings of the study overall: By a later analysis, the bulk of CMV-associated TCR beta chains appeared HLA-restricted.

The chain carries TRBV10-3 and TRBJ2-2; D gene uncertain. This clonotype was obtained from a woman aged 18-30 years in good health and CMV-seronegative. The material sequenced was PBMCs. This chain's CDR3 is CAISESRGELFF. The CDR3, as DNA: TGTGCCATCAGTGAGTCTCGCGGGGAGCTGTTTTTT.